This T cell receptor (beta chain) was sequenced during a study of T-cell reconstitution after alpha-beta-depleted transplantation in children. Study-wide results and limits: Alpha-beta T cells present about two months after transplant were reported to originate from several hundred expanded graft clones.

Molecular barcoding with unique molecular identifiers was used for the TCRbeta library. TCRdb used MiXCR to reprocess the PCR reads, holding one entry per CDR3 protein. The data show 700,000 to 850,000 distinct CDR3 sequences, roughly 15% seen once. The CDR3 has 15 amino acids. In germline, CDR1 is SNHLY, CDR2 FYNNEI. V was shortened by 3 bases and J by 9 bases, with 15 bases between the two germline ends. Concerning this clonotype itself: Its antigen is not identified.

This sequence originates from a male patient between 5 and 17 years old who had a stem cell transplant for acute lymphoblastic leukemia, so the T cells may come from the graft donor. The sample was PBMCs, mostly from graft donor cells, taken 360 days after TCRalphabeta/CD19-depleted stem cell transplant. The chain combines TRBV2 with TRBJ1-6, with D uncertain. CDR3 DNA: TGTGCCAGCAGTGAGGTTTGGATTCGCGGTTCACCCCTCCACTTT. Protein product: CASSEVWIRGSPLHF.